The 25 T cell receptor beta chains in this list originate from one sample, sequenced in a study of cytomegalovirus exposure and HLA in healthy donors. A multiplex PCR was run with 60 Vbeta primers and 13 Jbeta primers. This table comes from immunoSEQ multiplex PCR, and its TCRdb copy is limited to in-frame clones, with some not included. The sample carries some 120,000 clones, more than 9% recorded once. Material for sequencing was PBMCs. Every receptor here comes from a woman aged 18-29 years in good health and CMV-seropositive.

V gene TRBV21-1 combines with J gene TRBJ1-5; the table names TRBD1, a call not compared with the DNA. TRBV21-1 represents a pseudogene. The CDR3 contains 14 residues. The CDR3 coding sequence is TGTGCCAGCACTTGGGGCGTAGTCAATCAGCCCCAGCATTTT. Translated: CASTWGVVNQPQHF.

The chain uses TRBV30 and TRBJ2-5; 10 bases fit TRBD2. The V and J ends lost 0 bases and 5 bases, in that order; junction bases with no gene match: 9. The CDR3 extends over 16 amino acids. Germline-derived CDR1 and CDR2 are GTSNPN and SVGIG (reference sequence). The CDR3 sequence: CAWSVRSGLASETQYF. The DNA for the CDR3 is TGTGCCTGGAGTGTACGTTCGGGACTAGCGTCCGAGACCCAGTACTTC.

The chain has TRBV30 and TRBJ1-4; TRBD1 matches at 7 bases. This CDR3 region has 11 residues. Trimming at V came to 4 bases and at J to 10 bases, leaving 3 bases not matched to a gene. Germline V lookup: CDR1 GTSNPN, CDR2 SVGIG (reference sequence). CDR3 in DNA: TGTGCCTGGAACAGGGGCGGAAAACTGTTTTTT. This encodes CAWNRGGKLFF.

This clone was counted a few times. V usage is TRBV5-1 and J usage is TRBJ1-3, with unresolved D. The length of the CDR3 is 14 residues. The germline CDR1 and CDR2 sequences are SGHRS and YFSETQ. V was cut by 1 base and J by 1 base, with 6 bases left in between. The CDR3 nucleotides are TGCGCCAGCAGCTTGTCCGGGTCTGGAAACACCATATATTTT. As protein: CASSLSGSGNTIYF.

The rearrangement uses TRBV9 and TRBJ1-1; D call uncertain. This CDR3 is 15 amino acids long. The V end lost 0 bases, the J end lost 4 bases, and 13 bases lay between the germline ends. Germline V CDR1 and CDR2: SGDLS, YYNGEE. The CDR3 bases are TGTGCCAGCAGCGTAGGATCCGGGGAGGGCACTGAAGCTTTCTTT. Protein product: CASSVGSGEGTEAFF.

The V gene is TRBV27, the J gene TRBJ2-7; TRBD2 matches at 8 bases. V gave up 5 bases and J gave up 0 bases; unmatched junction bases: 6. CDR3 length equals 15 residues. Germline loops: CDR1 MNHEY, CDR2 SMNVEV (reference sequence). CDR3 sequence: CASSVGGGPSYEQYF. CDR3 sequence (DNA): TGTGCCAGCAGTGTTGGCGGGGGGCCCTCCTACGAGCAGTACTTC.

The V call is TRBV28, the J call TRBJ2-7; 14 bases agree with TRBD2. CDR1 and CDR2 (germline): MDHEN, SYDVKM. The CDR3 has 17 amino acids. V was clipped by 5 bases and J by 5 bases; unmatched bases: 11. The CDR3 DNA reads TGTGCCAGCAGTCCCAGGACTAGCGGGAGGTTGATGAACGAGCAGTACTTC. Its protein product is CASSPRTSGRLMNEQYF.

This clone was seen only a few times. This sequence joins TRBV6-1 and TRBJ1-4; D uncertain. The CDR3 is 12 amino acids. V lost 6 bases and J 8 bases, leaving 10 bases between the germline ends. Germline lookup yields CDR1 MNHNS and CDR2 SASEGT. CDR3 nucleotides: TGTGCCAGCAGGGAAAGTAGAGAAAAACTGTTTTTT. Translated, it gives CASRESREKLFF.

This clone showed up just a few times. V is TRBV9 and J is TRBJ2-2; a weak D match, TRBD2 (5 bases). Looked up from germline, CDR1 is SGDLS and CDR2 is YYNGEE. This CDR3 contains 16 residues. Trimming shortened V by 0 bases and J by 0 bases, and 9 bases separated the two germline ends. The CDR3 DNA is TGTGCCAGCAGCGTAGTGCCAGCGGCGAACACCGGGGAGCTGTTTTTT. Translation: CASSVVPAANTGELFF.

The chain uses TRBV4-1 and TRBJ2-6; 7 bases fit TRBD1. The V gene's germline CDR1 is MGHRA and CDR2 YSYEKL. This CDR3 has 16 amino acids. V was clipped by 1 base and J by 1 base; unmatched bases: 1. The CDR3 nucleotides read TGCGCCAGCAGCCAAGGACAGGGTTCTGGGGCCAACGTCCTGACTTTC. This sequence encodes CASSQGQGSGANVLTF.

This clone was detected a few times. J is TRBJ2-2 and V is TRBV18, with 7 bases fitting TRBD1. The trim removed 1 base at V and 7 bases at J, leaving 3 bases unmatched. The CDR3 runs 14 residues. Germline CDR1 is KGHSH and CDR2 is LQKENI. In DNA, the CDR3 is TGTGCCAGCTCACCACAACAGGGGAGCGGGGAGCTGTTTTTT. This codes for CASSPQQGSGELFF.

The genes are TRBV11-3 and TRBJ1-2; the D is unclear. The length of the CDR3 is 11 residues. CDR1 SGHNT and CDR2 YENEEA come from the germline V gene. V lost 7 bases and J lost 8, with 11 bases in between. DNA for the CDR3: TGTGCCAGCACCCTCCGGGAGGGCTACACCTTC. This gives the protein CASTLREGYTF.

The CDR3 DNA follows: TGTGCCAGCTCACCCATCACAGATACGCAGTATTTT. Protein sequence: CASSPITDTQYF. The chain employs TRBV18 and TRBJ2-3, with D hard to call. From germline, CDR1 is KGHSH and CDR2 LQKENI. CDR3 size: 12 residues. V lost 3 bases, J lost 2 bases, and 3 bases lay in between.

CDR3 nucleotides: TGCGCCAGCAGCCCCCTAGCGGCAAACAATGAGCAGTTCTTC. It translates to CASSPLAANNEQFF. The chain recombines TRBV5-1 with TRBJ2-1, with TRBD2 identical over 7 bases. V lost 4 bases, J lost 5 bases, and 6 bases stayed unmatched. Germline loops: CDR1 SGHRS, CDR2 YFSETQ. CDR3 length: 14 amino acids.

The rearrangement joins TRBV10-3 to TRBJ2-5; 12 bases fit TRBD2. Germline V gene data show CDR1 as ENHRY and CDR2 as SYGVKD. V shed 6 bases and J 3 bases; nucleotides not matched to a gene: 8. The CDR3 loop spans 16 amino acids. CDR3 in DNA: TGTGCCATCAGATCGGCTAGCGGGAGGGAAAAAGAGACCCAGTACTTC. The encoded protein is CAIRSASGREKETQYF.

This chain connects TRBV12-5 to TRBJ2-3; possible D gene TRBD2, 5 bases. The germline V and J ends were trimmed by 5 bases and 2 bases, with 8 bases remaining between them. Germline-derived CDR1 and CDR2 are LGHNT and FRNRAP. The CDR3 length is 13 residues. CDR3 sequence (DNA): TGTGCTAGTGGTCCCGGGAACACAGATACGCAGTATTTT. As protein: CASGPGNTDTQYF.

This CDR3 reads CASSRGLAGVTDTQYF. CDR3 DNA: TGTGCCAGCAGTAGGGGACTAGCGGGCGTTACAGATACGCAGTATTTT. V gene TRBV7-9 combines with J gene TRBJ2-3, with 12 bases lining up with TRBD2. V was pared by 6 bases and J by 3 bases, with 7 bases of the junction left unmatched. The CDR3 runs 16 residues. Germline CDR1 SEHNR, CDR2 FQNEAQ (reference sequence). Together with reference TRBV7-9 and TRBJ2-3, the CDR3 gives the full variable domain: DTGVSQNPRHKITKRGQNVTFRCDPISEHNRLYWYRQTLGQGPEFLTYFQNEAQLEKSRLLSDRFSAERPKGSFSTLEIQRTEQGDSAMYLCASSRGLAGVTDTQYFGPGTRLTVL.

This clone was seen a handful of times. The chain employs TRBV2 and TRBJ1-2; D perhaps matches TRBD1 (6 bases). The CDR3 extends over 13 amino acids. V was pared by 6 bases and J by 4 bases, with 12 bases between. Germline CDR1 reads SNHLY; CDR2 reads FYNNEI. Written as DNA, the CDR3 is TGTGCCAGCAGGGACAGCCTATTCTATGGCTACACCTTC. As protein: CASRDSLFYGYTF.

The chain combines TRBV30 with TRBJ1-1, with unresolved D. The CDR3 sequence is 13 residues long. Germline-derived CDR1 and CDR2 are GTSNPN and SVGIG (reference sequence). Trimming pared 4 bases from V and 0 bases from J, leaving 9 bases between. DNA for the CDR3: TGTGCCTGGACCCTAACCGTGAACACTGAAGCTTTCTTT. Its translation: CAWTLTVNTEAFF. Full variable domain (outside the CDR3, taken from reference TRBV30 and TRBJ1-1): SQTIHQWPATLVQPVGSPLSLECTVEGTSNPNLYWYRQAAGRGLQLLFYSVGIGQISSEVPQNLSASRPQDRQFILSSKKLLLSDSGFYLCAWTLTVNTEAFFGQGTRLTVV.

This clone has more than one count but fewer than ten. The chain uses TRBV2 and TRBJ1-2; D perhaps matches TRBD1 (6 bases). CDR1 is SNHLY, CDR2 FYNNEI, per germline. The CDR3 covers 16 residues. V was clipped by 2 bases and J by 4 bases, with 17 bases between them. The CDR3 is CASSEIRGSSGYGYTF. In DNA, the CDR3 is TGTGCCAGCAGTGAAATAAGGGGGAGTAGTGGCTATGGCTACACCTTC. Complete variable domain (other parts from reference TRBV2 and TRBJ1-2): EPEVTQTPSHQVTQMGQEVILRCVPISNHLYFYWYRQILGQKVEFLVSFYNNEISEKSEIFDDQFSVERPDGSNFTLKIRSTKLEDSAMYFCASSEIRGSSGYGYTFGSGTRLTVV.

The V call is TRBV5-6, the J call TRBJ2-7; 8 nucleotides align to TRBD2. Germline V gene data show CDR1 as SGHDT and CDR2 as YYEEEE. V was clipped by 1 base and J by 2 bases; unmatched bases: 5. CDR3 size: 15 residues. In DNA form, the CDR3 reads TGTGCCAGCAGCTTGAATAGCGGGACCGCCTACGAGCAGTACTTC. Its protein product is CASSLNSGTAYEQYF.

This clone occurred a few times. The junction departs from the called germline gene at one end, perhaps through a read error. The CDR3 region has the DNA TGTGCTAGCAGCGGGGACTTCTCAGATACGCAGTATTTT. Encoded protein: CASSGDFSDTQYF. The chain carries TRBV7-7 and TRBJ2-3; 7 bases map to TRBD2. CDR1 SSHAT and CDR2 FNYEAQ come from the germline V gene (reference sequence). The CDR3 has 13 amino acids.

This chain connects TRBV19 to TRBJ2-5; TRBD1 agrees at 9 bases. V was pared by 10 bases and J by 5 bases, with 5 bases of the junction left unmatched. This CDR3 comprises 12 residues. Germline CDR1 and CDR2: LNHDA and SQIVND (reference sequence). CDR3 residues: CATGQGDETQYF. CDR3 nucleotides: TGTGCCACGGGACAGGGCGATGAGACCCAGTACTTC. Looking up the rest from reference TRBV19 and TRBJ2-5 gives the full variable domain: DGGITQSPKYLFRKEGQNVTLSCEQNLNHDAMYWYRQDPGQGLRLIYYSQIVNDFQKGDIAEGYSVSREKKESFPLTVTSAQKNPTAFYLCATGQGDETQYFGPGTRLLVL.

This chain links TRBV11-2 with TRBJ1-4, with TRBD1 as a possible D gene (5 bases). With 6 bases removed from V and 10 bases from J, the gap between germline ends came to 15 bases. The germline V gene encodes CDR1 SGHAT and CDR2 FQNNGV. The CDR3 has 13 amino acids. The CDR3 loop is CASSAHWGGKLFF. CDR3 nucleotides: TGTGCCAGCAGTGCACACTGGGGCGGAAAACTGTTTTTT.

This clone was counted only a few times. The V and J genes are TRBV6-1 and TRBJ1-2, with TRBD1 identical over 9 bases. The CDR3 loop spans 15 amino acids. Germline-derived CDR1 and CDR2 are MNHNS and SASEGT. Losses at the gene ends were 6 bases for V and 3 bases for J; bases not matched to a gene: 8. CDR3 sequence (DNA): TGTGCCAGCAGGACAACAGGGGGCGTCGACTATGGCTACACCTTC. Translating gives CASRTTGGVDYGYTF.